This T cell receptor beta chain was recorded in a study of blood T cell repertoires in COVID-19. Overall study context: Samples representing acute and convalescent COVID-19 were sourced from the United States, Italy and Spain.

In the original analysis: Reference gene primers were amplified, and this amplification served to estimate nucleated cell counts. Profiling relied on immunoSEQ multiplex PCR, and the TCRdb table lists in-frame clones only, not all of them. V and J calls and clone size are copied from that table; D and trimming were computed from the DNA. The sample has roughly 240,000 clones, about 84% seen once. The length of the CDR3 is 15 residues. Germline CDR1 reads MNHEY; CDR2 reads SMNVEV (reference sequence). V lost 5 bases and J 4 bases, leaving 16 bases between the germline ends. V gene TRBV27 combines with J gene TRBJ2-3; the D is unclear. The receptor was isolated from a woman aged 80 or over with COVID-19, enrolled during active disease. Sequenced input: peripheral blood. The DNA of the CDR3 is TGTGCCAGCAGTACCCTGGGCAAAATGCCAGATACGCAGTATTTT. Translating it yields CASSTLGKMPDTQYF.